This TCR beta chain is drawn from a study of blood T cells in healthy people across ages. A second 7 to 11 cycle PCR used barcoded and J-beta primers. In TCRdb, the 5' RACE reads were re-called with MiXCR into one record per CDR3 protein. Among 540,000 or so distinct CDR3 sequences listed, approximately 30% were seen once. J was trimmed by 12 bases and V by 5 bases; bases with no gene match: 12. The CDR3 is 12 residues long. Looked up from germline, CDR1 is DFQATT and CDR2 is SNEGSKA (reference sequence). Specimen: blood. The chain uses TRBV20-1 and TRBJ2-7, with 8 bases that match TRBD2. The sequence was obtained from a woman between 65 and 79 years old in good health. The chain's CDR3 is CSASPGLERRYF. CDR3 DNA sequence: TGCAGTGCTTCACCGGGACTAGAGAGGAGGTACTTC.